The entry that follows covers one T cell receptor beta chain sequence. The source of the sample is a study of blood T cell repertoires in COVID-19. Study-level information: Acute and convalescent COVID-19 specimens originated in the United States, Italy and Spain.

Germline-derived CDR1 and CDR2 are PRHDT and FYEKMQ (reference sequence). The CDR3 has 15 residues. V was cut by 1 base and J by 14 bases, with 18 bases left in between. As processed by the authors: Estimated nucleated cell counts came from reference gene primer amplification. Sequenced by immunoSEQ multiplex PCR; TCRdb stores in-frame clones only, minus some. The DNA was the basis for D and trimming; V, J and clone size are from that table. The sample lists fewer than 200,000 clones, roughly 87% seen once, with over 3.5% in the top ten. The sample consisted of peripheral blood. The TCR originated in an older woman who had recovered from COVID-19. The chain has TRBV13 and TRBJ1-6; D is undetermined. The chain's CDR3 is CASSLVGGSSLALHF. Written as DNA, the CDR3 is TGTGCCAGCAGCTTAGTTGGAGGGAGTAGTCTGGCCCTCCACTTT.